The clone carrying this TCR beta chain was seen more than once but under ten times. Antigen specificity is unknown. Germline V gene lookup returns CDR1 MDHEN and CDR2 SYDVKM. The CDR3 spans 13 residues. Trimming removed 8 bases at V and 1 base at J, with 8 bases between. The record originates from a study of cytomegalovirus exposure and HLA in healthy donors. Whole-study results and caveats: Researchers reported in a later analysis that a missense DCLRE1C variant was tied to TCR beta V- and J-gene trimming.

With 60 Vbeta and 13 Jbeta primers, the PCR was carried out. Using immunoSEQ multiplex PCR, the repertoire was profiled, and TCRdb retains in-frame clones only, with some absent. Seen here are 100,000 to 150,000 clones, over 70% observed once, and the top ten hold 9% to 9.5%. The clonotype originates from a woman in her forties or fifties in good health and CMV-seropositive. Sequencing input: PBMCs. The chain employs TRBV28 and TRBJ1-4; D unresolved. The CDR3, as DNA: TGTGCCAGCCTTCGGGAAACTAATGAAAAACTGTTTTTT. This sequence encodes CASLRETNEKLFF.